Below, one T cell receptor beta chain is given with its context. Antigen: not known. The study profiled TCR beta VDJ and CDR3 using genomic DNA as template. TCRdb ran MiXCR on the reads and lists one entry per CDR3 protein. Altogether 150,000 to 200,000 distinct CDR3 sequences are present, about 50% being singletons, with the ten largest covering roughly 30%. Between the trimmed V and J ends, which lost 3 bases and 2 bases, there was a span of 4 bases. The CDR3 spans 13 residues. The patients chosen for sequencing had shown expansion of CD8+CD57+ cells (detected by flow cytometry). Each patient had severe acquired aplastic anemia. Blood sampling was performed on the patients, and none of them had received therapy by then. This record comes from a study of CD8+CD57+ T cells in acquired aplastic anemia. For the study at large: Isolated CD4+ and CD8+ cells, once sorted, yielded DNA averaging around 3.3 ug. Overall study results and limits: There were 25 to 30 CD8+ CDR3 sequences that occurred in both patients and controls.

V usage is TRBV12-3 or TRBV12-4 and J usage is TRBJ2-2; no definite D call. The sample was sorted CD4+, CD8+, or CD8+CD57+ T cells (not recorded which) from PBMCs. The receptor was isolated from a human donor with aplastic anemia. CDR3 sequence reads: CASSLRNTGELFF. The CDR3 DNA is TGTGCCAGCAGTTTGCGAAACACCGGGGAGCTGTTTTTT.